The 5 T cell receptor beta chains below were found in one sample sequenced in a study of a mutant IDH1 vaccine in newly diagnosed glioma. Time point in this sample: baseline, week 1 (first vaccination visit). Treatment meaning: pre-vaccination baseline after standard-of-care therapy. Sequencing used immunoSEQ multiplex PCR; TCRdb keeps in-frame clones, though not all of them. The sample lists about 51,000 clones, about 83% seen once, with 1.8% in the top ten. The input for sequencing was PBMCs, taken from a glioma patient treated with radiotherapy, temozolomide or both. The source is a woman aged 40-49 years with glioma.

About this clone: Other DNA sequences in this sample translate to the same CDR3. This chain uses TRBV27 with TRBJ1-2; the D is unclear. CDR1 and CDR2 (germline): MNHEY, SMNVEV (reference sequence). V was pared by 5 bases and J by 2 bases, with 9 bases between. This CDR3 comprises 13 residues. CDR3 residues: CASSRGGNYGYTF. The CDR3 DNA sequence: TGTGCCAGCAGTCGGGGTGGGAACTATGGCTACACCTTC.

This clone showed up just once. The genes are TRBV6-1 and TRBJ2-6; 7 bases are a match to TRBD1. J gave up 2 bases and V 4 bases, and 11 bases lay outside the gene matches. The germline gives CDR1 MNHNS, CDR2 SASEGT. The CDR3 extends over 18 amino acids. The CDR3 here is CASSVMHTGATGANVLTF. The CDR3, as DNA: TGTGCCAGCAGTGTCATGCACACAGGGGCTACTGGGGCCAACGTCCTGACTTTC.

J is TRBJ2-7 and V is TRBV7-2, with 9 bases that match TRBD2. The V segment lost 4 bases and the J segment 7 bases; nucleotides outside the gene matches: 14. The CDR3 contains 16 residues. Per germline, CDR1 SGHTA and CDR2 FQGNSA. The CDR3 loop reads CASSSPRGGGAGEQYF. For the CDR3, the DNA is TGTGCCAGCAGCTCCCCACGGGGCGGGGGGGCCGGGGAGCAGTACTTC.

This chain connects TRBV25-1 to TRBJ2-5, with D unclear. The CDR3 totals 12 residues. Germline values: CDR1 MGHDK, CDR2 SYGVNS. V was clipped by 3 bases and J by 4 bases, with 6 bases between them. The CDR3 sequence: CASSELGETQYF. CDR3 sequence (DNA): TGTGCCAGCAGTGAGTTGGGAGAGACCCAGTACTTC.

This rearrangement joins TRBV6-6 to TRBJ1-2, with no clear D. Germline CDR1 is MNHNY and CDR2 is SVGAGI (reference sequence). The CDR3 is 14 residues long. The V end lost 2 bases, the J end lost 0 bases, and 7 bases lay between the germline ends. DNA for the CDR3: TGTGCCAGCAGTTACCAGGAGACTAACTATGGCTACACCTTC. It codes for CASSYQETNYGYTF.